The 20 T cell receptor beta chains given below trace back to one sample, sequenced in a study of Graves' ophthalmopathy and Graves' hyperthyroidism. From RNA, the CDR3 regions of TCR beta chains were amplified and sequenced. First-round RT-PCR relied on HTBI primers, and a second-round multiplex PCR came next. TCRdb fed the multiplex PCR reads into MiXCR, producing one record per CDR3 protein. Of about 620,000 distinct CDR3 sequences in the sample, approximately 21% are singletons; the top ten hold approximately 7.7%. The sequencing sample was made of peripheral blood. The origin of the receptors is a woman in her late teens or twenties with stable Graves' hyperthyroidism. Some clones in this sample may be carry-over from other donors' samples.

This clonotype has a count of ten or more. The CDR3 DNA reads TGTGCCAGCAGCCTTAGGGACAGAACGTACCAAGAGACCCAGTACTTC. Amino acids: CASSLRDRTYQETQYF. The chain has TRBV5-6 and TRBJ2-5, with 7 bases aligning to TRBD1. Germline-derived CDR1 and CDR2 are SGHDT and YYEEEE. The CDR3 covers 16 residues. V lost 4 bases, J lost 0 bases, and 9 bases stayed unmatched. The full variable domain, its missing parts supplied by reference TRBV5-6 and TRBJ2-5, is DAGVTQSPTHLIKTRGQQVTLRCSPKSGHDTVSWYQQALGQGPQFIFQYYEEEERQRGNFPDRFSGHQFPNYSSELNVNALLLGDSALYLCASSLRDRTYQETQYFGPGTRLLVL.

This clonotype was seen many times. V and J are TRBV5-1 and TRBJ2-7; 7 bases align to TRBD1. The CDR3 is 16 residues long. Germline-derived CDR1 and CDR2 are SGHRS and YFSETQ. The V segment lost 1 base and the J segment 3 bases; nucleotides outside the gene matches: 10. The CDR3 DNA sequence: TGCGCCAGCAGCTTGAATCGGCGACAGGGTGGCTACGAGCAGTACTTC. Its translation: CASSLNRRQGGYEQYF.

The chain employs TRBV14 and TRBJ1-2; D uncertain. Trimming removed 1 base from V and 5 bases from J, with 20 bases in between. This CDR3 has 17 amino acids. Looked up from germline, CDR1 is SGHDN and CDR2 is FVKESK. In DNA form, the CDR3 reads TGTGCCAGCAGCCAAGTAGGTGGTACCGGTCTCCCTTATGGCTACACCTTC. This translates into CASSQVGGTGLPYGYTF.

The chain uses TRBV28 and TRBJ2-7; 8 nucleotides agree with TRBD2. Germline V gene sequence: CDR1 MDHEN, CDR2 SYDVKM. This CDR3 is built from 15 residues. V shed 2 bases and J 6 bases; nucleotides not matched to a gene: 9. The CDR3 loop reads CASSLPGGPSVEQYF. CDR3 bases: TGTGCCAGCAGTTTACCGGGAGGGCCTTCGGTCGAGCAGTACTTC.

Many counts were recorded for this clonotype. An end of the junction does not agree with germline; a read error may underlie this. This chain joins TRBV6-1 and TRBJ2-4; D could derive from TRBD1 or TRBD2 (5 bases each). There are 17 residues in the CDR3. The germline V gene encodes CDR1 MNHNS and CDR2 SASEGT. The CDR3 region has the DNA TGTGCCAGCAGTGGGCCTCGGGGTGGGGGTGGCAAAAACATTAAGTACTTC. Protein sequence: CASSGPRGGGGKNIKYF.

This clonotype has more than one count but fewer than ten. The rearrangement uses TRBV5-1 and TRBJ1-1, with 9 positions matching TRBD1. Germline V lookup: CDR1 SGHRS, CDR2 YFSETQ. The J segment lost 4 bases and the V segment lost 4 bases, leaving 14 bases of the junction unmatched. The CDR3 is 17 amino acids. The CDR3 spells CASSPGTGHLRSTEAFF. The CDR3 coding sequence is TGCGCCAGCAGCCCAGGGACAGGGCATCTACGCAGCACTGAAGCTTTCTTT.

This clonotype has a count of ten or more. The rearrangement uses TRBV12-5 and TRBJ2-2, with TRBD1 matching over 7 bases. Losses at the gene ends were 6 bases for V and 1 base for J; bases not matched to a gene: 2. The CDR3 length is 14 residues. Germline V gives CDR1 LGHNT, CDR2 FRNRAP. CDR3 nucleotides: TGTGCTAGTGGCCGGGACAGGAACACCGGGGAGCTGTTTTTT. As protein: CASGRDRNTGELFF.

In its sample, this clonotype was seen many times. The J gene is TRBJ1-2, the V gene TRBV12-3 or TRBV12-4, with 7 positions matching TRBD1. There are 13 residues in the CDR3. Germline trimming cut 2 bases from V and 7 bases from J; bases unmatched to any gene: 4. CDR3 loop: CASSLISGGGYTF. For the CDR3, the DNA is TGTGCCAGCAGTTTAATTTCAGGGGGTGGCTACACCTTC.

This clonotype was observed at least ten times. The rearrangement links TRBV27 to TRBJ2-7; the match to TRBD1 covers 9 bases. This CDR3 has 14 amino acids. V gave up 5 bases and J gave up 6 bases; unmatched junction bases: 8. The germline V gene encodes CDR1 MNHEY and CDR2 SMNVEV (reference sequence). The CDR3 nucleotides are TGTGCCAGCAGTCACCGGGACAGGGTCGGCGAGCAGTACTTC. Protein product: CASSHRDRVGEQYF.

The genes are TRBV6-2 or TRBV6-3 and TRBJ2-4, with 9 bases fitting TRBD2. The CDR3 extends over 19 amino acids. Trimming took 6 bases from V and 1 from J; bases not matched to a gene: 16. Germline V CDR1 and CDR2: MNHEY, SVGEGT. CDR3: CASSPLRSGRSPAKNIQYF. DNA of the CDR3: TGTGCCAGCAGCCCCCTCCGAAGCGGGAGGTCACCGGCCAAAAACATTCAGTACTTC.

This clonotype showed up just once. The rearrangement joins TRBV25-1 to TRBJ1-1; 8 nucleotides align to TRBD1. The junction had 9 bases not matched to a gene; V was cut back by 5 bases and J by 1 base. CDR3 length: 16 residues. The V gene's germline CDR1 is MGHDK and CDR2 SYGVNS. The CDR3 loop is CASSYGQGDANTEAFF. In DNA, the CDR3 is TGTGCCAGCAGTTACGGACAGGGTGACGCGAACACTGAAGCTTTCTTT.

This clonotype was observed many times. The chain uses TRBV12-3 or TRBV12-4 and TRBJ2-5, with D perhaps matching TRBD2 (6 bases). The CDR3 length is 15 residues. Trimming removed 3 bases from V and 2 bases from J, with 13 bases in between. CDR3 sequence reads: CASSLTGGNQETQYF. Written as DNA, the CDR3 is TGTGCCAGCAGTTTGACCGGGGGAAATCAAGAGACCCAGTACTTC.

This clonotype was observed many times. This rearrangement joins TRBV30 to TRBJ2-2; no definite D call. Germline loops: CDR1 GTSNPN, CDR2 SVGIG (reference sequence). The V end lost 5 bases, the J end lost 1 base, and 8 bases lay between the germline ends. CDR3 size: 13 residues. The CDR3 DNA reads as TGTGCCTGGGCAGGACGGAACACCGGGGAGCTGTTTTTT. Amino acids: CAWAGRNTGELFF.

This chain joins TRBV6-1 and TRBJ1-5; a weak D match, TRBD1 (6 bases). Germline lookup yields CDR1 MNHNS and CDR2 SASEGT. Trimming removed 2 bases from V and 5 bases from J, with 13 bases in between. The CDR3 runs 15 residues. CDR3 region: CASSERTVGDQPQHF. In DNA, the CDR3 is TGTGCCAGCAGTGAACGGACAGTAGGGGATCAGCCCCAGCATTTT.

With regard to this clonotype: An end of the junction differs from the germline gene, which may be a read error. The chain joins TRBV5-1 to TRBJ2-4; weak D call: TRBD1 (6 bases). The germline gives CDR1 SGHRS, CDR2 YFSETQ. The length of the CDR3 is 14 residues. The CDR3 sequence is CSSSPQSQGPIQYF. The CDR3 nucleotides read TGCTCCAGTAGCCCACAGTCCCAGGGGCCCATTCAGTACTTC.

This chain uses TRBV20-1 with TRBJ1-1, with TRBD1 identical over 7 bases. The CDR3 extends over 15 amino acids. Per germline, CDR1 DFQATT and CDR2 SNEGSKA (reference sequence). With 5 bases clipped from V and 1 base from J, the junction kept 10 bases outside the gene matches. CDR3 in amino acids: CSAPLTGSKNTEAFF. As DNA, the CDR3 is TGCAGTGCTCCCTTGACAGGGTCGAAGAACACTGAAGCTTTCTTT.

The chain recombines TRBV6-1 with TRBJ1-6; possible D gene TRBD1, 6 bases. Germline CDR1 MNHNS, CDR2 SASEGT. This CDR3 is built from 13 residues. V lost 7 bases and J lost 9, with 13 bases in between. DNA of the CDR3: TGTGCCAGCAATGCCGGGGGCCTTTCACCCCTCCACTTT. Translated: CASNAGGLSPLHF.

Many counts were recorded for this clonotype. The rearrangement joins TRBV30 to TRBJ2-7; 8 bases agree with TRBD1. V was clipped by 0 bases and J by 4 bases; unmatched bases: 11. The CDR3 extends over 16 amino acids. CDR1 and CDR2 (germline): GTSNPN, SVGIG (reference sequence). For the CDR3, the DNA is TGTGCCTGGAGTGTACCAAGGACAGGGTTCGGGTACGAGCAGTACTTC. It codes for CAWSVPRTGFGYEQYF. Complete variable domain (other parts from reference TRBV30 and TRBJ2-7): SQTIHQWPATLVQPVGSPLSLECTVEGTSNPNLYWYRQAAGRGLQLLFYSVGIGQISSEVPQNLSASRPQDRQFILSSKKLLLSDSGFYLCAWSVPRTGFGYEQYFGPGTRLTVT.

V usage is TRBV6-2 or TRBV6-3 and J usage is TRBJ1-5; 7 bases are shared with TRBD1. The CDR3 contains 15 residues. In germline, CDR1 is MNHEY, CDR2 SVGEGT. The V segment lost 4 bases and the J segment 6 bases; nucleotides outside the gene matches: 9. The CDR3 region has the DNA TGTGCCAGCAGTTCCCGAAGACAGGGTCCTCAGCCCCAGCATTTT. Translating gives CASSSRRQGPQPQHF.

As concerns this clonotype: This may be a read error: a much more frequent sequence differs by one nucleotide. The V call is TRBV12-3 or TRBV12-4, the J call TRBJ2-7; D call uncertain. CDR3 length: 12 amino acids. CDR3 sequence: CSSSLVPKEQYF. The CDR3 bases are TGTTCCAGCAGTTTAGTCCCAAAGGAGCAGTACTTC.